The 32 T cell receptor beta chains below were found in one sample sequenced in a study of blood T cell repertoires in COVID-19. Profiling relied on immunoSEQ multiplex PCR, and the TCRdb table lists in-frame clones only, not all of them. Of 40,000 or so clones in the sample, nearly 90% were seen once. Sequencing was carried out using peripheral blood. The source is a man between 45 and 60 years old with active COVID-19.

The J gene is TRBJ1-4, the V gene TRBV6-5, with D unclear. This CDR3 spans 14 amino acids. Germline-derived CDR1 and CDR2 are MNHEY and SVGAGI. Between the trimmed V and J ends, which lost 6 bases and 7 bases, there was a span of 15 bases. The CDR3 DNA follows: TGTGCCAGCAGAACGACGGAGTCGCCTGAAAAACTGTTTTTT. It translates to CASRTTESPEKLFF.

The chain links TRBV6-5 to TRBJ2-5; perhaps TRBD1 as D (5 bases). CDR3 length: 11 residues. Germline V gives CDR1 MNHEY, CDR2 SVGAGI. With 8 bases removed from V and 7 bases from J, the gap between germline ends came to 11 bases. The DNA for the CDR3 is TGTGCCAGCTCCAGGGCTGGGACCCAGTACTTC. This sequence encodes CASSRAGTQYF.

The chain links TRBV29-1 to TRBJ2-7; 12 nucleotides match TRBD2. This CDR3 contains 14 residues. V was pared by 5 bases and J by 2 bases, with 4 bases of the junction left unmatched. Looked up from germline, CDR1 is SQVTM and CDR2 is ANQGSEA. The CDR3 is CSVSRTSGAYEQYF. Written as DNA, the CDR3 is TGCAGCGTTAGTCGGACTAGCGGGGCCTACGAGCAGTACTTC.

V gene TRBV7-2 combines with J gene TRBJ2-6, with D tentatively TRBD1 (6 bases). Germline CDR1 SGHTA, CDR2 FQGNSA. The CDR3 has 17 amino acids. V shed 5 bases and J shed 3 bases, with 17 bases lying between them. The CDR3 here is CASSPGTLSRGANVLTF. In DNA form, the CDR3 reads TGTGCCAGCAGCCCTGGGACACTCAGTCGTGGGGCCAACGTCCTGACTTTC.

This clone is a singleton in its sample. This chain uses TRBV4-3 with TRBJ1-6; D call uncertain. The CDR3 is 18 residues long. CDR1 is LGHNA, CDR2 YSLEER, per germline. The V and J ends lost 4 bases and 4 bases respectively, with 20 bases between them. The CDR3 loop reads CASSLQKAGLGYNSPLHF. The CDR3 bases are TGCGCCAGCAGCCTCCAAAAGGCGGGATTAGGTTATAATTCACCCCTCCACTTT.

The genes are TRBV5-1 and TRBJ2-2, with D perhaps TRBD2 (6 bases). The V gene's germline CDR1 is SGHRS and CDR2 YFSETQ. Trimming took 4 bases from V and 0 from J, leaving 10 bases between them. This CDR3 spans 15 amino acids. This chain's CDR3 is CASSRLASNTGELFF. The CDR3 DNA sequence: TGCGCCAGCAGCAGGCTAGCGTCGAACACCGGGGAGCTGTTTTTT.

The chain links TRBV7-2 to TRBJ2-1, with 12 nucleotides matching TRBD2. The CDR3 sequence is 14 residues long. Germline V lookup: CDR1 SGHTA, CDR2 FQGNSA. V dropped 5 bases and J dropped 9; count of bases not matched to a gene: 5. The CDR3 sequence: CASSRTSGEFEQFF. Written as DNA, the CDR3 is TGTGCCAGCAGCCGGACTAGCGGGGAATTTGAGCAGTTCTTC.

This clone was counted once. The chain recombines TRBV19 with TRBJ2-3, with D perhaps TRBD2 (6 bases). The CDR3 is made up of 12 amino acids. Looked up from germline, CDR1 is LNHDA and CDR2 is SQIVND (reference sequence). The ends were cut back, 5 bases at V and 11 bases at J, with 14 bases in the middle. The CDR3 is CASSYAPGEQYF. The DNA of the CDR3 is TGTGCCAGTAGTTATGCCCCGGGGGAGCAGTATTTT.

The chain recombines TRBV28 with TRBJ2-1, with D possibly being TRBD1 (6 bases). The germline V gene encodes CDR1 MDHEN and CDR2 SYDVKM. The CDR3 runs to 11 residues. Trimming shortened V by 7 bases and J by 8 bases, and 9 bases separated the two germline ends. The CDR3 here is CASTRGYEQFF. In nucleotides, the CDR3 is TGTGCCAGCACCAGGGGTTATGAGCAGTTCTTC.

The chain carries TRBV28 and TRBJ2-3; 10 positions match TRBD2. The germline CDR1 and CDR2 sequences are MDHEN and SYDVKM. The CDR3 extends over 15 amino acids. V lost 4 bases and J lost 5; bases outside the gene matches: 6. For the CDR3, the DNA is TGTGCCAGCAGTTCGAGCGGGGGGGAGGGAGATACGCAGTATTTT. Its translation: CASSSSGGEGDTQYF.

This clone was found once. This chain uses TRBV28 with TRBJ1-5; D might be TRBD1 (5 bases). This CDR3 is 14 amino acids long. Germline lookup yields CDR1 MDHEN and CDR2 SYDVKM. V was pared by 4 bases and J by 7 bases, with 14 bases between. The CDR3 here is CASSSPGSEQPQHF. As DNA, the CDR3 is TGTGCCAGCAGTTCCCCAGGGTCCGAACAGCCCCAGCATTTT.

The V and J genes are TRBV3-1 (or the pseudogene TRBV3-2) and TRBJ2-7; D gene uncertain. The V and J ends lost 3 bases and 1 base respectively, with 7 bases between them. The germline CDR1 and CDR2 sequences are LGHDT and YNNKEL (reference sequence). The CDR3 spans 13 residues. The CDR3 protein is CASSQSLSYEQYF. The CDR3 DNA follows: TGTGCCAGCAGCCAGTCCTTGTCCTACGAGCAGTACTTC.

The chain links TRBV28 to TRBJ2-7; TRBD1 agrees at 7 bases. Losses at the gene ends were 8 bases for V and 3 bases for J; bases not matched to a gene: 7. Germline V CDR1 and CDR2: MDHEN, SYDVKM. The CDR3 has 13 amino acids. The CDR3 region is CASEGATYYEQYF. Written as DNA, the CDR3 is TGTGCCAGCGAGGGGGCGACATACTACGAGCAGTACTTC.

The rearrangement joins TRBV2 to TRBJ1-1; TRBD1 might be the D (6 bases). Trimming removed 7 bases at V and 0 bases at J, with 9 bases between. Germline CDR1 reads SNHLY; CDR2 reads FYNNEI. The CDR3 sequence is 13 residues long. CDR3 bases: TGTGCCAGCATCGCAGGGGTGAACACTGAAGCTTTCTTT. This sequence encodes CASIAGVNTEAFF.

V usage is TRBV3-1 (or the pseudogene TRBV3-2) and J usage is TRBJ1-5; perhaps TRBD1 as D (6 bases). CDR1 LGHDT and CDR2 YNNKEL come from the germline V gene (reference sequence). This CDR3 contains 15 residues. Trimming pared 4 bases from V and 3 bases from J, leaving 13 bases between. The CDR3 sequence is CASSPSRGANQPQHF. CDR3 bases: TGTGCCAGCAGCCCGAGTCGGGGGGCCAATCAGCCCCAGCATTTT.

The chain links TRBV5-4 to TRBJ1-2; 12 bases map to TRBD1. J was trimmed by 8 bases and V by 1 base; bases with no gene match: 9. The CDR3 is 16 amino acids. The germline V gene encodes CDR1 SGHNT and CDR2 YYREEE (reference sequence). The CDR3 DNA reads as TGTGCCAGCAGCTTGCCGGGACAGGGGGCGATTGGCGGCTACACCTTC. Protein sequence: CASSLPGQGAIGGYTF.

Concerning this clone: One junction end disagrees with the germline gene, perhaps due to a read error. The CDR3 bases are TGTGCCAGCAGTTACCGGACAGGGGCGTCGTTTTTT. Translated, it gives CASSYRTGASFF. V gene TRBV6-6 combines with J gene TRBJ1-6, with TRBD1 identical over 9 bases. Germline assignment: CDR1 MNHNY and CDR2 SVGAGI (reference sequence). CDR3 size: 12 residues.

The table lists this clone with a count of one. This chain uses TRBV7-9 with TRBJ2-1; 8 nucleotides agree with TRBD1. The J segment lost 9 bases and the V segment lost 6 bases, leaving 4 bases of the junction unmatched. This CDR3 has 12 amino acids. The V gene's germline CDR1 is SEHNR and CDR2 FQNEAQ (reference sequence). For the CDR3, the DNA is TGTGCCAGCAGACAGACAGGGGTTGAGCAGTTCTTC. Translating gives CASRQTGVEQFF.

The V gene is TRBV19, the J gene TRBJ2-5; maybe TRBD2 (6 bases). Trimming removed 4 bases at V and 4 bases at J, with 19 bases between. The CDR3 contains 16 residues. Germline assignment: CDR1 LNHDA and CDR2 SQIVND (reference sequence). Written as DNA, the CDR3 is TGTGCCAGTAGTAGAGGCGGGACCCCTCCTGTAGAGACCCAGTACTTC. Translating gives CASSRGGTPPVETQYF.

The chain combines TRBV19 with TRBJ2-6, with 10 positions matching TRBD1. This CDR3 is 19 amino acids long. CDR1 and CDR2 (germline): LNHDA, SQIVND (reference sequence). With V trimmed by 6 bases and J by 1 base, 12 bases remained unmatched. The CDR3 reads CASSYSQGQGTSGANVLTF. CDR3 DNA sequence: TGTGCCAGTAGCTATAGCCAGGGACAGGGGACGTCTGGGGCCAACGTCCTGACTTTC. Drawing the rest from reference TRBV19 and TRBJ2-6, the complete variable domain is DGGITQSPKYLFRKEGQNVTLSCEQNLNHDAMYWYRQDPGQGLRLIYYSQIVNDFQKGDIAEGYSVSREKKESFPLTVTSAQKNPTAFYLCASSYSQGQGTSGANVLTFGAGSRLTVL.

This clone was observed a single time. V is TRBV2 and J is TRBJ1-2; D ambiguous. Germline V CDR1 and CDR2: SNHLY, FYNNEI. V lost 3 bases, J lost 5 bases, and 4 bases lay in between. CDR3 size: 11 residues. The CDR3 coding sequence is TGTGCCAGCAGTGAGTCGTATGGCTACACCTTC. As protein: CASSESYGYTF.

The chain links TRBV10-1 to TRBJ2-2; D possibly corresponds to TRBD2 (5 bases). This CDR3 is 13 amino acids long. Deletions cut 5 bases from V and 5 bases from J, with 9 bases between. Germline V gene lookup returns CDR1 WNHNN and CDR2 SYGVQD (reference sequence). For the CDR3, the DNA is TGCGCCAGCAGTTTTCGGGGAACCGGGGAGCTGTTTTTT. This codes for CASSFRGTGELFF.

V is TRBV4-1 and J is TRBJ2-1, with D maybe TRBD2 (6 bases). The CDR3 has 15 residues. The germline V gene encodes CDR1 MGHRA and CDR2 YSYEKL. The V end lost 0 bases, the J end lost 6 bases, and 12 bases lay between the germline ends. CDR3 in amino acids: CASSQERLRGNEQFF. In nucleotides, the CDR3 is TGCGCCAGCAGCCAAGAACGTTTGCGGGGCAATGAGCAGTTCTTC.

The V call is TRBV7-9, the J call TRBJ2-3, with 8 bases lining up with TRBD1. The germline CDR1 and CDR2 sequences are SEHNR and FQNEAQ (reference sequence). V lost 2 bases and J lost 8; bases outside the gene matches: 21. The CDR3 is made up of 19 amino acids. The CDR3 DNA reads as TGTGCCAGCAGCTTAACACTAATTTCCCGGGACAGGTATCTGGGTACGCAGTATTTT. It is translated as CASSLTLISRDRYLGTQYF.

The chain employs TRBV19 and TRBJ2-7, with a possible D match to TRBD1 (5 bases). CDR1 and CDR2 (germline): LNHDA, SQIVND (reference sequence). The CDR3 runs to 13 residues. V shed 6 bases and J shed 1 base, with 10 bases lying between them. In DNA, the CDR3 is TGTGCCAGTAGCAGGGATGGGTCCTACGAGCAGTACTTC. It yields the protein CASSRDGSYEQYF. Variable domain in full (rest from reference TRBV19 and TRBJ2-7): DGGITQSPKYLFRKEGQNVTLSCEQNLNHDAMYWYRQDPGQGLRLIYYSQIVNDFQKGDIAEGYSVSREKKESFPLTVTSAQKNPTAFYLCASSRDGSYEQYFGPGTRLTVT.

The V gene is TRBV5-1, the J gene TRBJ1-1; unclear D gene. Germline V CDR1 and CDR2: SGHRS, YFSETQ. This CDR3 is built from 13 residues. V dropped 4 bases and J dropped 5 bases, with 12 bases sitting between them. In nucleotides, the CDR3 is TGCGCCAGCAGCCGAGGAGAGGGTACTGAAGCTTTCTTT. Amino acids: CASSRGEGTEAFF.

J is TRBJ1-2 and V is TRBV6-5; 9 bases align to TRBD1. The V segment lost 6 bases and the J segment 3 bases; nucleotides outside the gene matches: 8. The length of the CDR3 is 15 residues. CDR1 is MNHEY, CDR2 SVGAGI, per germline. The CDR3 here is CASRAGQGGDYGYTF. DNA of the CDR3: TGTGCCAGCAGGGCGGGACAGGGAGGGGACTATGGCTACACCTTC.

The chain links TRBV5-1 to TRBJ2-3, with 11 positions matching TRBD2. The germline V gene has CDR1 SGHRS and CDR2 YFSETQ. V lost 7 bases and J lost 1; bases outside the gene matches: 2. This CDR3 contains 14 residues. CDR3 protein: CASATSGGTDTQYF. CDR3 nucleotide sequence: TGCGCCAGCGCGACTAGCGGGGGCACAGATACGCAGTATTTT. The full variable domain, its missing parts supplied by reference TRBV5-1 and TRBJ2-3, is KAGVTQTPRYLIKTRGQQVTLSCSPISGHRSVSWYQQTPGQGLQFLFEYFSETQRNKGNFPGRFSGRQFSNSRSEMNVSTLELGDSALYLCASATSGGTDTQYFGPGTRLTVL.

This rearrangement joins TRBV3-1 (or the pseudogene TRBV3-2) to TRBJ2-4; 7 bases are a match to TRBD1. The CDR3 loop spans 15 amino acids. Germline V CDR1 and CDR2: LGHDT, YNNKEL (reference sequence). V was pared by 6 bases and J by 8 bases, with 13 bases of the junction left unmatched. CDR3 sequence (DNA): TGTGCCAGCAGTCATCGGGGACAGAAGAGGGACATTCAGTACTTC. This sequence encodes CASSHRGQKRDIQYF.

The chain uses TRBV20-1 and TRBJ2-7, with TRBD2 identical over 8 bases. From germline, CDR1 is DFQATT and CDR2 SNEGSKA (reference sequence). CDR3 size: 10 residues. DNA of the CDR3: TGCTCGACCGGGGGGGCCGAGCAGTACTTC. It specifies CSTGGAEQYF.

The rearrangement uses TRBV5-1 and TRBJ1-6, with 9 nucleotides matching TRBD1. Germline trimming cut 3 bases from V and 1 base from J; bases unmatched to any gene: 2. Germline values: CDR1 SGHRS, CDR2 YFSETQ. This CDR3 is 16 amino acids long. The CDR3 loop is CASSSGQGSYNSPLHF. The CDR3 bases are TGCGCCAGCAGCTCAGGACAGGGGTCCTATAATTCACCCCTCCACTTT.

The V gene is TRBV6-2 or TRBV6-3, the J gene TRBJ1-1; possibly TRBD1 for D (6 bases). This CDR3 is built from 17 residues. Per germline, CDR1 MNHEY and CDR2 SVGEGT. Trimming pared 0 bases from V and 4 bases from J, leaving 18 bases between. CDR3: CASSYSRDTQRVTEAFF. CDR3 bases: TGTGCCAGCAGTTACTCGAGGGACACACAAAGGGTCACTGAAGCTTTCTTT.